Listed here are 32 T cell receptor beta chains from one sample, sequenced in a study of long-term antiretroviral therapy in people with HIV. Sequencing used immunoSEQ v3.0 at survey level. Data came from immunoSEQ multiplex PCR; TCRdb stores just in-frame clones and leaves some out. The data show 25,000 to 35,000 clones, with approximately 93% seen just once and around 6.4% held by the top ten. The source material was unsorted PBMCs, sampled approximately 6.3 years after starting antiretroviral therapy. The receptors were gathered from a woman aged 40 to 55 with HIV.

The J gene is TRBJ1-2, the V gene TRBV29-1, with 7 nucleotides matching TRBD1. Unmatched junction bases numbered 4, after V lost 4 bases and J lost 5 bases. The CDR3 has 12 residues. From germline, CDR1 is SQVTM and CDR2 ANQGSEA. The CDR3 DNA reads TGCAGCGTTGCCACAGGGGTTTATGGCTACACCTTC. This codes for CSVATGVYGYTF.

V is TRBV2 and J is TRBJ2-1; the D gene is possibly TRBD1 (7 bases). The germline V and J ends were trimmed by 6 bases and 6 bases, with 24 bases remaining between them. The germline V gene encodes CDR1 SNHLY and CDR2 FYNNEI. This CDR3 is built from 17 residues. CDR3 DNA sequence: TGTGCCAGCAGCCGGGACAGCGGGCGGTGGGTAGGCAATGAGCAGTTCTTC. This gives the protein CASSRDSGRWVGNEQFF.

The V gene is TRBV5-4, the J gene TRBJ2-3, with D possibly TRBD2 on 6 matching bases. The CDR3 has 16 residues. Trimming stripped 4 bases from V and 2 bases from J, with 17 bases between. Germline V gives CDR1 SGHNT, CDR2 YYREEE (reference sequence). The CDR3 DNA reads TGTGCCAGCAGCAGACTAGGGACCCTCCTCACAGATACGCAGTATTTT. Translation gives CASSRLGTLLTDTQYF.

This chain connects TRBV6-1 to TRBJ2-2, with TRBD2 as a possible D gene (5 bases). This CDR3 contains 14 residues. Germline assignment: CDR1 MNHNS and CDR2 SASEGT. Trimming cost V 8 bases and J 4 bases, with 14 bases left between them. The chain's CDR3 is CASGWRAPTGELFF. The CDR3, as DNA: TGTGCCAGCGGATGGCGGGCACCCACCGGGGAGCTGTTTTTT.

The chain joins TRBV4-3 to TRBJ1-2; 8 nucleotides align to TRBD1. Per germline, CDR1 LGHNA and CDR2 YSLEER. CDR3 length equals 16 residues. The ends lost 0 bases at V and 4 bases at J; junction bases unmatched: 7. DNA of the CDR3: TGCGCCAGCAGCCAAGATAGGACAGGGAGTCGCTATGGCTACACCTTC. Amino acid sequence: CASSQDRTGSRYGYTF.

This clone was detected only a few times. The V call is TRBV9, the J call TRBJ2-1, with D perhaps assigned TRBD1 or TRBD2 (5 bases each). CDR1 is SGDLS and CDR2 is YYNGEE in the germline V gene. This CDR3 is built from 16 residues. Trimming took off 3 bases at V and 6 bases at J, with 19 bases between the two ends. The DNA of the CDR3 is TGTGCCAGCAGCGCCAGACAGATAGGGAGCGGCAATGAGCAGTTCTTC. This sequence encodes CASSARQIGSGNEQFF.

The genes are TRBV6-5 and TRBJ2-1; no clear D. CDR1 and CDR2 (germline): MNHEY, SVGAGI. V was cut by 0 bases and J by 0 bases, with 3 bases left in between. This CDR3 is built from 14 residues. CDR3 nucleotides: TGTGCCAGCAGTTACTCTAGCTCCTACAATGAGCAGTTCTTC. Translating gives CASSYSSSYNEQFF.

The rearrangement links TRBV5-1 to TRBJ1-1; unclear D gene. V lost 5 bases, J lost 3 bases, and 8 bases lay in between. This CDR3 has 12 residues. Germline CDR1 SGHRS, CDR2 YFSETQ. Written as DNA, the CDR3 is TGCGCCAGCAGTCGGGGTCACACTGAAGCTTTCTTT. This encodes CASSRGHTEAFF.

This chain connects TRBV5-1 to TRBJ2-2, with 13 bases fitting TRBD2. The V and J ends lost 4 bases and 3 bases, in that order; junction bases with no gene match: 6. CDR1 is SGHRS, CDR2 YFSETQ, per germline. This CDR3 contains 17 residues. Written as DNA, the CDR3 is TGCGCCAGCAGCCCAACTAGCGGGGGGGCCGACACCGGGGAGCTGTTTTTT. Its protein product is CASSPTSGGADTGELFF.

A single count supports this clone. The V gene is TRBV27, the J gene TRBJ1-2; 7 nucleotides align to TRBD1. The germline V gene has CDR1 MNHEY and CDR2 SMNVEV (reference sequence). V shed 0 bases, J shed 4 bases, and the junction held 8 bases outside the gene matches. The CDR3 contains 16 residues. CDR3 nucleotide sequence: TGTGCCAGCAGTTTATCTCCCGGGACAGCCCTCTATGGCTACACCTTC. It translates to CASSLSPGTALYGYTF.

The rearrangement links TRBV15 to TRBJ2-7, with a tentative D call TRBD1 (5 bases). Germline lookup yields CDR1 LNHNV and CDR2 YYDKDF (reference sequence). This CDR3 is 14 amino acids long. Trimming cost V 0 bases and J 5 bases, with 11 bases left between them. CDR3 nucleotide sequence: TGTGCCACCAGCAGAGATCGACGCAGGGACGAGCAGTACTTC. Protein sequence: CATSRDRRRDEQYF.

The chain carries TRBV5-8 and TRBJ2-7; 8 bases are a match to TRBD1. Germline V gene data show CDR1 as SGHTS and CDR2 as YDEGEE. V was pared by 5 bases and J by 6 bases, with 7 bases of the junction left unmatched. The CDR3 length is 13 residues. For the CDR3, the DNA is TGTGCCAGCAGACTTCAGGGGGCGGTCGAGCAGTACTTC. Its protein product is CASRLQGAVEQYF.

The chain links TRBV2 to TRBJ1-5, with TRBD1 matching over 7 bases. Germline lookup yields CDR1 SNHLY and CDR2 FYNNEI. This CDR3 region has 16 residues. Germline trimming cut 7 bases from V and 7 bases from J; bases unmatched to any gene: 16. This CDR3 is CASTPDREGRWQPQHF. The DNA of the CDR3 is TGTGCCAGCACTCCCGACAGGGAGGGGAGATGGCAGCCCCAGCATTTT.

V and J are TRBV4-3 and TRBJ2-3; D is perhaps TRBD1 or TRBD2 (6 bases each). V gave up 0 bases and J gave up 4 bases, with 14 bases separating them. Germline V gives CDR1 LGHNA, CDR2 YSLEER. The CDR3 spans 16 residues. Here the CDR3 DNA reads TGCGCCAGCAGCCAAGACATTTGGGGGGCCGCAGATACGCAGTATTTT. It yields the protein CASSQDIWGAADTQYF.

The chain employs TRBV20-1 and TRBJ2-1; TRBD1 aligns across 7 bases. Germline lookup yields CDR1 DFQATT and CDR2 SNEGSKA (reference sequence). The CDR3 spans 11 residues. CDR3 protein: CRADRADEQFF. The DNA of the CDR3 is TGCAGGGCCGACAGGGCTGATGAGCAGTTCTTC.

The rearrangement links TRBV21-1 to TRBJ2-3; TRBD1 is the table's D call, not checked against the DNA. TRBV21-1 is given as a pseudogene. The CDR3 is 18 amino acids. CDR3 region: CASSKVGTGPLGTDTQYF. CDR3 DNA sequence: TGTGCCAGCAGCAAAGTGGGAACAGGTCCTTTGGGCACAGATACGCAGTATTTT.

This rearrangement joins TRBV4-1 to TRBJ1-6, with D perhaps TRBD1 (5 bases). CDR1 MGHRA and CDR2 YSYEKL come from the germline V gene. The CDR3 extends over 17 amino acids. Trimming stripped 0 bases from V and 7 bases from J, with 16 bases between. The CDR3 nucleotides read TGCGCCAGCAGCCAAGAGGGGCACATAGGGTGGAATTCACCCCTCCACTTT. Amino acid sequence: CASSQEGHIGWNSPLHF.

V and J are TRBV7-2 and TRBJ2-1; no firm D call. Germline loops: CDR1 SGHTA, CDR2 FQGNSA. The CDR3 spans 13 residues. Between the trimmed V and J ends, which lost 3 bases and 0 bases, there was a span of 3 bases. CDR3 amino acids: CASSLGSYNEQFF. CDR3 DNA: TGTGCCAGCAGCTTGGGCTCCTACAATGAGCAGTTCTTC.

This chain joins TRBV7-8 and TRBJ1-3, with TRBD1 matching 11 bases. The germline gives CDR1 SGHVS, CDR2 FQNEAQ. The V gene end was trimmed by 3 bases and the J gene end by 0 bases; junction bases not matched to a gene: 1. This CDR3 has 16 residues. The CDR3, as DNA: TGTGCCAGCAGCTTGGGGACAGGGGGCTCTGGAAACACCATATATTTT. Encoded protein: CASSLGTGGSGNTIYF.

The chain employs TRBV2 and TRBJ1-1, with D maybe TRBD1 (6 bases). Trimming shortened V by 6 bases and J by 1 base, and 15 bases separated the two germline ends. Germline V lookup: CDR1 SNHLY, CDR2 FYNNEI. CDR3 length: 15 amino acids. The CDR3 is CASRFLRGPNTEAFF. In DNA, the CDR3 is TGTGCCAGCAGATTCCTCAGGGGCCCGAACACTGAAGCTTTCTTT.

This chain links TRBV2 with TRBJ1-5, with D uncertain. V lost 2 bases to trimming and J lost 0 bases, with 8 bases between them. Germline V lookup: CDR1 SNHLY, CDR2 FYNNEI. This CDR3 is 15 amino acids long. This chain's CDR3 is CASSELADSNQPQHF. Here the CDR3 DNA reads TGTGCCAGCAGTGAATTGGCAGATAGCAATCAGCCCCAGCATTTT.

This clone has only one observation. J is TRBJ2-7 and V is TRBV29-1, with 11 bases aligning to TRBD1. The CDR3 is made up of 16 amino acids. V lost 1 base, J lost 2 bases, and 7 bases stayed unmatched. Per the germline V gene, CDR1 is SQVTM and CDR2 is ANQGSEA. CDR3 region: CSVEVPGQGVTYEQYF. The CDR3 bases are TGCAGCGTTGAAGTACCGGGACAGGGGGTAACCTACGAGCAGTACTTC.

The chain carries TRBV28 and TRBJ2-7; D possibly corresponds to TRBD1 (5 bases). With 4 bases removed from V and 0 bases from J, the gap between germline ends came to 7 bases. Germline-derived CDR1 and CDR2 are MDHEN and SYDVKM. The CDR3 sequence is 13 residues long. The CDR3 DNA reads TGTGCCAGCAGTTCAGGGTACTCCTACGAGCAGTACTTC. Protein sequence: CASSSGYSYEQYF.

This chain joins TRBV7-8 and TRBJ1-1; 7 bases line up with TRBD1. The CDR3 extends over 14 amino acids. Trimming took 5 bases from V and 3 from J; bases not matched to a gene: 6. Germline CDR1 SGHVS, CDR2 FQNEAQ. The CDR3 nucleotides are TGTGCCAGCAGCCCAGGGGGGGAGGACACTGAAGCTTTCTTT. This translates into CASSPGGEDTEAFF.

This sequence joins TRBV6-5 and TRBJ2-7; TRBD1 agrees at 7 bases. This CDR3 has 12 amino acids. V dropped 7 bases and J dropped 5; count of bases not matched to a gene: 5. The germline CDR1 and CDR2 sequences are MNHEY and SVGAGI. CDR3 sequence: CASTTGTDEQYF. CDR3 nucleotides: TGTGCCAGCACGACTGGGACAGACGAGCAGTACTTC.

J is TRBJ2-5 and V is TRBV5-6; TRBD2 aligns across 10 bases. V gave up 6 bases and J gave up 4 bases; unmatched junction bases: 15. This CDR3 contains 17 residues. Germline-derived CDR1 and CDR2 are SGHDT and YYEEEE. The DNA of the CDR3 is TGTGCCAGCAACCCGTTTAGCGGGGGGCCTAGGACAGAGACCCAGTACTTC. Residues: CASNPFSGGPRTETQYF. Using reference TRBV5-6 and TRBJ2-5 for the parts outside the CDR3, the full variable domain is DAGVTQSPTHLIKTRGQQVTLRCSPKSGHDTVSWYQQALGQGPQFIFQYYEEEERQRGNFPDRFSGHQFPNYSSELNVNALLLGDSALYLCASNPFSGGPRTETQYFGPGTRLLVL.

This sequence joins TRBV10-2 and TRBJ2-7, with TRBD1 matching over 11 bases. V was clipped by 4 bases and J by 0 bases; unmatched bases: 2. The germline V gene has CDR1 WSHSY and CDR2 SAAADI. The CDR3 consists of 15 residues. CDR3 amino acids: CASSGDRGGSYEQYF. The CDR3 DNA follows: TGCGCCAGCAGTGGGGACAGGGGGGGCTCCTACGAGCAGTACTTC.

The rearrangement links TRBV5-1 to TRBJ2-3, with a possible D match to TRBD1 (5 bases). This CDR3 comprises 16 residues. V shed 2 bases and J shed 0 bases, with 13 bases lying between them. Germline V CDR1 and CDR2: SGHRS, YFSETQ. The CDR3 loop reads CASSFGHPTSTDTQYF. Here the CDR3 DNA reads TGCGCCAGCAGCTTTGGACACCCAACCAGCACAGATACGCAGTATTTT.

The rearrangement uses TRBV30 and TRBJ1-2; D remains ambiguous. V lost 4 bases to trimming and J lost 8 bases, with 23 bases between them. CDR3 size: 15 residues. Looked up from germline, CDR1 is GTSNPN and CDR2 is SVGIG (reference sequence). The CDR3 here is CAWMPLRTLSKGYTF. CDR3 nucleotide sequence: TGTGCCTGGATGCCACTGAGGACTCTAAGTAAGGGCTACACCTTC.

Note on this clone: The sample carries other DNA sequences with the same CDR3. The chain couples TRBV30 to TRBJ2-3; 7 bases are shared with TRBD2. V gave up 5 bases and J gave up 5 bases; unmatched junction bases: 1. CDR3 length: 11 amino acids. In germline, CDR1 is GTSNPN, CDR2 SVGIG (reference sequence). The CDR3 DNA reads TGTGCCTGGTCGGGGGGAGATACGCAGTATTTT. As protein: CAWSGGDTQYF.

This clone was observed a single time. The CDR3, as DNA: TGCGCCAGCAGCCAAGGGGACATTATGTCCACCTACAATGAGCAGTTCTTC. Protein product: CASSQGDIMSTYNEQFF. The gene calls are TRBV4-3 and TRBJ2-1; possible D gene TRBD1, 6 bases. The V end was cut by 1 base, the J end by 2 bases, with 15 bases between. CDR3 length equals 17 residues. The V gene's germline CDR1 is LGHNA and CDR2 YSLEER.

The chain carries TRBV7-2 and TRBJ2-1, with 9 positions matching TRBD2. The CDR3 extends over 16 amino acids. J lost 5 bases, V lost 5 bases, and 10 bases had no gene match. From germline, CDR1 is SGHTA and CDR2 FQGNSA. The CDR3 reads CASSPFAGLAHNEQFF. Written as DNA, the CDR3 is TGTGCCAGCAGCCCCTTCGCGGGACTAGCTCACAATGAGCAGTTCTTC.